This T cell receptor beta chain was sequenced during a study of T cells expressing NK-cell markers. About the study: Sequenced donors, eight in total, included seven who were HCMV-seropositive and one who was seronegative. Overall study findings and caveats: One observes that, in a few donors, these clonotypes were also the leading ones within the CD3+CD56-NKG2C+ fraction. About six donors carried dominant NKG2C+ clonotypes that made up roughly 1.0-7.0% of their CD8+ T cells.

There are 16 residues in the CDR3. Per germline, CDR1 SGHRS and CDR2 YFSETQ. About this clonotype itself: The antigen remains unidentified.

TCRdb reprocessed the 5' RACE reads; each CDR3 protein has one entry and no DNA is given. This sample's table reports 400,000 to 450,000 distinct CDR3 sequences. Input material: blood T cells: a sorted CD56 or NKG2C T cell subset, CD4+ or CD8+ T cells, or bulk PBMC T cells (not recorded which). This receptor was taken from a woman between 18 and 70 years old in good health. The chain is built from TRBV5-1 and TRBJ2-2; there is no DNA to check the TCRdb D call of TRBD2. This CDR3 reads CASSPEGGGGTGELFF.